This T cell receptor (beta chain) was sequenced for a study of cytomegalovirus exposure and HLA in healthy donors. Findings and limits, study-wide: The productive fraction for most TCR beta V segments was about 90% or about 30% in an earlier analysis.

The PCR ran on 60 Vbeta and 13 Jbeta primers. Libraries were prepared by immunoSEQ multiplex PCR; TCRdb keeps only in-frame clonotypes and omits some of them. The repertoire holds 100,000 to 150,000 clones, with around four fifths as singletons. With respect to this clone: Its antigen is undetermined.

The sequence derives from a male donor in good health and CMV-seronegative. The sequenced material came from PBMCs.

CDR3 DNA: TGCGCCAGCAGCTTGGCCGTTGCTAGCGCAGATACGCAGTATTTT. It is translated as CASSLAVASADTQYF. The chain links TRBV5-1 to TRBJ2-3; a possible D gene is TRBD2 (6 bases). This CDR3 is 15 amino acids long. V gave up 0 bases and J gave up 4 bases, with 12 bases separating them. Germline V gene data show CDR1 as SGHRS and CDR2 as YFSETQ.